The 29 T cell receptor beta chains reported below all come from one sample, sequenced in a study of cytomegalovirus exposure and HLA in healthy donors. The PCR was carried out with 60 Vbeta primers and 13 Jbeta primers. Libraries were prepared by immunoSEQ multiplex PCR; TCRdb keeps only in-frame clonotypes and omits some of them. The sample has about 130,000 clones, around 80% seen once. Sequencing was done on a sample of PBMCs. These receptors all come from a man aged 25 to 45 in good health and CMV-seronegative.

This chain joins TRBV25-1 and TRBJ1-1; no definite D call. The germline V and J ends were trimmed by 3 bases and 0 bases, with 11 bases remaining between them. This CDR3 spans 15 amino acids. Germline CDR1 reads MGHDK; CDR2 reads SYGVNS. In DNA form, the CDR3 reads TGTGCCAGCAGTGATTCTGCCGGGATGAACACTGAAGCTTTCTTT. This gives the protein CASSDSAGMNTEAFF.

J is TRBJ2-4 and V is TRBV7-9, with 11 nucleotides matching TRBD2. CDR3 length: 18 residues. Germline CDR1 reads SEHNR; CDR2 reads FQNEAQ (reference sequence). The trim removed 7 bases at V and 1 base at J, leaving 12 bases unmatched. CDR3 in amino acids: CASTKGSGGAEAKNIQYF. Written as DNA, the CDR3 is TGTGCCAGCACGAAGGGTAGCGGGGGGGCTGAGGCCAAAAACATTCAGTACTTC.

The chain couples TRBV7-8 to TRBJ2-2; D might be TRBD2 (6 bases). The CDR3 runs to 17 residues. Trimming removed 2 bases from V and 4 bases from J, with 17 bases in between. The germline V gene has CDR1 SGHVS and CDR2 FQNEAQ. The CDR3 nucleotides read TGTGCCAGCAGCTTAAGGGACTCCCATTCGGTCACCGGGGAGCTGTTTTTT. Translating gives CASSLRDSHSVTGELFF.

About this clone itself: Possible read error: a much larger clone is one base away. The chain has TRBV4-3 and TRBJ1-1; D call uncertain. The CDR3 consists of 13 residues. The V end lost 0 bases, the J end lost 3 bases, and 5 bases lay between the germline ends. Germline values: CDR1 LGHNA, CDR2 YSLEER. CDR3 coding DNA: TGCGCCAGCAGCCAAGATCGGTACACTGAAGCTTTCTTT. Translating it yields CASSQDRYTEAFF.

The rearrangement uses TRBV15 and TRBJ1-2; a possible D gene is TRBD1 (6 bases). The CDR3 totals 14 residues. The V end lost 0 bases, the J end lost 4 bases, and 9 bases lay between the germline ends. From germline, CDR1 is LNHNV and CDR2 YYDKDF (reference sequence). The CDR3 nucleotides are TGTGCCACCAGCAGAGACGGGACACTCTATGGCTACACCTTC. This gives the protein CATSRDGTLYGYTF.

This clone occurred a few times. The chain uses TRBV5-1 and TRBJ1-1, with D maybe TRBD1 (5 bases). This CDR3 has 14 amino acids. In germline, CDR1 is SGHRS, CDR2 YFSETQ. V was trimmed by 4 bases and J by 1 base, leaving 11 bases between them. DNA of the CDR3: TGCGCCAGCAGCCTGGGACGGAGGAACACTGAAGCTTTCTTT. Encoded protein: CASSLGRRNTEAFF.

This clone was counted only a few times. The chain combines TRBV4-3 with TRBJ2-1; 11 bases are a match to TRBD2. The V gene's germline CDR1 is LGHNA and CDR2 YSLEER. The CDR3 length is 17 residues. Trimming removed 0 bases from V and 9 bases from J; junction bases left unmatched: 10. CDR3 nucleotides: TGCGCCAGCAGCCAAGATTACCCTAGCGGGGGGCGGGGTGAGCAGTTCTTC. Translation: CASSQDYPSGGRGEQFF.

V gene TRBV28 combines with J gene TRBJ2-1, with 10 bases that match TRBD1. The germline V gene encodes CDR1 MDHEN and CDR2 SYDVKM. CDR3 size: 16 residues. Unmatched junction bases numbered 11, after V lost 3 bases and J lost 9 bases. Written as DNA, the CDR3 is TGTGCCAGCAGTTTGGACCCGGGACAGGGGTTTTTTGAGCAGTTCTTC. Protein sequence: CASSLDPGQGFFEQFF.

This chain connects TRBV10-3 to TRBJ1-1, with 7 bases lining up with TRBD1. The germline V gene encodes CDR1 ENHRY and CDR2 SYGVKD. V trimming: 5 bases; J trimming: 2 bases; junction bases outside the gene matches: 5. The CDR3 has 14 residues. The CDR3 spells CAISLGTDNTEAFF. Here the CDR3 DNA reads TGTGCCATCAGTTTGGGGACAGATAACACTGAAGCTTTCTTT.

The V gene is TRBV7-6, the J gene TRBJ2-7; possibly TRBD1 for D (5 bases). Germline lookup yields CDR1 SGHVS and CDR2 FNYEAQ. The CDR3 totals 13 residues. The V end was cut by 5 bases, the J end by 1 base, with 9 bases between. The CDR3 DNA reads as TGTGCCAGCAGCCCGACAGATTCCTACGAGCAGTACTTC. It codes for CASSPTDSYEQYF. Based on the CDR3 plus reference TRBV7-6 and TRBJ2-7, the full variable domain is GAGVSQSPRYKVTKRGQDVALRCDPISGHVSLYWYRQALGQGPEFLTYFNYEAQQDKSGLPNDRFSAERPEGSISTLTIQRTEQRDSAMYRCASSPTDSYEQYFGPGTRLTVT.

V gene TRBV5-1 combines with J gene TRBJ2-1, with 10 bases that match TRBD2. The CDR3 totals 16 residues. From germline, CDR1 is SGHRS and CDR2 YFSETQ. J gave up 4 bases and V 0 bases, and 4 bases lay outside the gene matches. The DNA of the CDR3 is TGCGCCAGCAGCTTGGTCCCTAGCGGGAGTTACAATGAGCAGTTCTTC. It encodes CASSLVPSGSYNEQFF.

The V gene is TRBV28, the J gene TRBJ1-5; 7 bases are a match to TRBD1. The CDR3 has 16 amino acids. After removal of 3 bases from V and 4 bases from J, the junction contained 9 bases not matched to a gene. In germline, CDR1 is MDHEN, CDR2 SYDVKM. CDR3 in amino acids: CASSFRGFSRNQPQHF. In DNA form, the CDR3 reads TGTGCCAGCAGTTTCAGGGGGTTCAGTCGGAATCAGCCCCAGCATTTT.

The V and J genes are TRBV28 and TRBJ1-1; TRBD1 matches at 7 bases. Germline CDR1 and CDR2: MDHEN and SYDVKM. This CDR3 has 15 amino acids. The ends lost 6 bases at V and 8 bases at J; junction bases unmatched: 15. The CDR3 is CASSDRGGWFSEAFF. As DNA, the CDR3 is TGTGCCAGCAGCGATCGAGGGGGCTGGTTCTCCGAAGCTTTCTTT.

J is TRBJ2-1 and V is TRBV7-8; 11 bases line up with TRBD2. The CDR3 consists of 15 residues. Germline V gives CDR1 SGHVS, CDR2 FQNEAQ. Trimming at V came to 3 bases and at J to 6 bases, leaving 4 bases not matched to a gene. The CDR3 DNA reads TGTGCCAGCAGCTTTGGCCTAGCGGGGGGCAATGAGCAGTTCTTC. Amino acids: CASSFGLAGGNEQFF.

This CDR3 is CASSRGTGFEKLFF. CDR3 bases: TGCGCCAGCAGCCGTGGGACAGGGTTCGAAAAACTGTTTTTT. This chain uses TRBV4-1 with TRBJ1-4; TRBD1 aligns across 9 bases. The CDR3 sequence is 14 residues long. Germline assignment: CDR1 MGHRA and CDR2 YSYEKL. V trimming: 4 bases; J trimming: 8 bases; junction bases outside the gene matches: 5.

The CDR3 nucleotides read TGTGCCAGCAGCCCCTGGGACACTCGAGGGACGGATACGCAGTATTTT. Encoded protein: CASSPWDTRGTDTQYF. The chain couples TRBV9 to TRBJ2-3, with TRBD1 as a possible D gene (6 bases). Trimming took 4 bases from V and 6 from J, leaving 21 bases between them. The CDR3 loop spans 16 amino acids. Germline-derived CDR1 and CDR2 are SGDLS and YYNGEE.

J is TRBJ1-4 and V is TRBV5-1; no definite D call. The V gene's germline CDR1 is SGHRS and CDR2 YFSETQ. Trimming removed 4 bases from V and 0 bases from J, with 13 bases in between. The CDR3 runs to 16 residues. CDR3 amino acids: CASSVDGRTTNEKLFF. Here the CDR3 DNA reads TGCGCCAGCAGCGTCGACGGGAGGACAACTAATGAAAAACTGTTTTTT. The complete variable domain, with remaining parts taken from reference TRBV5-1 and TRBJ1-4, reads KAGVTQTPRYLIKTRGQQVTLSCSPISGHRSVSWYQQTPGQGLQFLFEYFSETQRNKGNFPGRFSGRQFSNSRSEMNVSTLELGDSALYLCASSVDGRTTNEKLFFGSGTQLSVL.

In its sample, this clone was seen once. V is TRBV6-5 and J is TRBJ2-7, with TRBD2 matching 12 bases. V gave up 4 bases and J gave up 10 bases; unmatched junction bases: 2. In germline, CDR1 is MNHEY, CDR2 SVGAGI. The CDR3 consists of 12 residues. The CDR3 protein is CASSSTSGRQYF. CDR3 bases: TGTGCCAGCAGTTCGACTAGCGGGAGACAGTACTTC.

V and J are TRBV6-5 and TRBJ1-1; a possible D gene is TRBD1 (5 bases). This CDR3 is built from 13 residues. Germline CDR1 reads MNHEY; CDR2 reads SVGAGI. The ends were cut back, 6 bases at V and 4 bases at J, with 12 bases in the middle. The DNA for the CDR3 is TGTGCCAGCAGCCGCGGCGGGACCACTGAAGCTTTCTTT. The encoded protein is CASSRGGTTEAFF.

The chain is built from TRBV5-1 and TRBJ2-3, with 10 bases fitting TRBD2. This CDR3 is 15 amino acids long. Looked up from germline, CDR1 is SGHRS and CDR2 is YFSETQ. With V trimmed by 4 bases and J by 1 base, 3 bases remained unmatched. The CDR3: CASSPSGGRTDTQYF. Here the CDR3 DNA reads TGCGCCAGCAGCCCTAGCGGGGGACGCACAGATACGCAGTATTTT. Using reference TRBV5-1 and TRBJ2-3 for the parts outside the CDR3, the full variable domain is KAGVTQTPRYLIKTRGQQVTLSCSPISGHRSVSWYQQTPGQGLQFLFEYFSETQRNKGNFPGRFSGRQFSNSRSEMNVSTLELGDSALYLCASSPSGGRTDTQYFGPGTRLTVL.

The DNA of the CDR3 is TGTGCCAGCAGCTCCGTCAGGGGAAACACTGAAGCTTTCTTT. Protein sequence: CASSSVRGNTEAFF. The chain links TRBV11-2 to TRBJ1-1; TRBD1 is a possible D gene (6 bases). CDR1 is SGHAT, CDR2 FQNNGV, per germline. Trimming cost V 4 bases and J 2 bases, with 11 bases left between them. This CDR3 has 14 residues.

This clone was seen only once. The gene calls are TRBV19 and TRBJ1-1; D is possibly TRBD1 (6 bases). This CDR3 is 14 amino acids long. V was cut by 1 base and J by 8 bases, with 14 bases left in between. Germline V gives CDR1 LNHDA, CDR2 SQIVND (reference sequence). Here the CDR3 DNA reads TGTGCCAGTAGTATAGGGGTAGGGGGTTCAGAAGCTTTCTTT. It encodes CASSIGVGGSEAFF.

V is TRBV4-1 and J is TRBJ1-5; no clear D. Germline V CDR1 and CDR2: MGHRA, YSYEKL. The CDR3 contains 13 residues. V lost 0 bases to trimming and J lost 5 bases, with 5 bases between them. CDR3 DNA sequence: TGCGCCAGCAGCCAAGACTCTTATCAGCCCCAGCATTTT. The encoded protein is CASSQDSYQPQHF.

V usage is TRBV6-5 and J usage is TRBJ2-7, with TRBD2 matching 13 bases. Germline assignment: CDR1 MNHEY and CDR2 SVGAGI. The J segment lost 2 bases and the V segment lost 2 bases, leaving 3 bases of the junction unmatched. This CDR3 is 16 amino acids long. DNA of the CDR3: TGTGCCAGCAGTTACGCTGGGACTAGCGGGGCCTACGAGCAGTACTTC. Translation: CASSYAGTSGAYEQYF.

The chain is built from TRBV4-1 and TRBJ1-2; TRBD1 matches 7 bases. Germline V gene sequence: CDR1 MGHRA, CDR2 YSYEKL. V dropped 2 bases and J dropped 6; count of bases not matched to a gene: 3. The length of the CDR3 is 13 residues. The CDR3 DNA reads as TGCGCCAGCAGCCAATCGGACAGGCATGGCTACACCTTC. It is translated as CASSQSDRHGYTF.

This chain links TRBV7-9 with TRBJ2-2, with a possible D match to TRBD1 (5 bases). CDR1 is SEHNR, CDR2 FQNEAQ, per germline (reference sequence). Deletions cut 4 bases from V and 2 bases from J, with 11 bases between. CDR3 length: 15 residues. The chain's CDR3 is CASSSMQGNTGELFF. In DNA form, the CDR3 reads TGTGCCAGCAGCTCGATGCAGGGTAACACCGGGGAGCTGTTTTTT.

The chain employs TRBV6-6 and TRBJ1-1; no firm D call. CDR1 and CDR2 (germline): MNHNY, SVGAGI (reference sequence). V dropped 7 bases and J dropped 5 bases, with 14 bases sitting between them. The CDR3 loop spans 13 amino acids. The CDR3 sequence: CASIGEAGTEAFF. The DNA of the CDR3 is TGTGCCAGCATTGGGGAGGCGGGAACTGAAGCTTTCTTT.

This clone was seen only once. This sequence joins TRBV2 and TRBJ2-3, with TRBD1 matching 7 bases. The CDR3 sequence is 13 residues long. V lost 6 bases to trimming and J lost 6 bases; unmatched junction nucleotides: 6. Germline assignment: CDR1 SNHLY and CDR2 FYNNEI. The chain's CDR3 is CASRGRGSDTQYF. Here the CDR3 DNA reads TGTGCCAGCAGGGGCAGGGGGTCTGATACGCAGTATTTT.

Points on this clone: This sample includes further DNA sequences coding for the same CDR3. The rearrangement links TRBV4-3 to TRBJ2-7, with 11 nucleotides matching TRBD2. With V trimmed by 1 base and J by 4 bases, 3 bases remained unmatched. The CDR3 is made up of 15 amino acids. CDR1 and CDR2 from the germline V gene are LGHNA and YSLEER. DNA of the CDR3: TGCGCCAGCAGCCAAGGGTTAGCGGGGGGGTACGAGCAGTACTTC. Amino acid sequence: CASSQGLAGGYEQYF.